Sequencing of this TCR beta chain was carried out in a study of blood T cells in healthy people across ages. Germline V gene data show CDR1 as DFQATT and CDR2 as SNEGSKA (reference sequence). This CDR3 is built from 13 residues. Trimming removed 6 bases at V and 1 base at J, with 9 bases between. A second about 7 to 12 cycle PCR used barcoded and J-beta primers. Using its own MiXCR run on the 5' RACE reads, TCRdb lists one record per CDR3 protein. The sample lists roughly 800,000 distinct CDR3 sequences; roughly 25% were seen once. These data also formed part of another study, on T cells of mothers and their children. This second study notes: Among related mother-child pairs, overlap was slightly higher than in unrelated pairs, though not significantly.

The clonotype comes from a boy aged 5-17 years in good health. The chain joins TRBV20-1 to TRBJ2-2; tentative D call: TRBD1 (5 bases). The sequencing sample was made of blood. CDR3 DNA: TGCAGTGCCCCAGGGATGAACACCGGGGAGCTGTTTTTT. Encoded protein: CSAPGMNTGELFF.